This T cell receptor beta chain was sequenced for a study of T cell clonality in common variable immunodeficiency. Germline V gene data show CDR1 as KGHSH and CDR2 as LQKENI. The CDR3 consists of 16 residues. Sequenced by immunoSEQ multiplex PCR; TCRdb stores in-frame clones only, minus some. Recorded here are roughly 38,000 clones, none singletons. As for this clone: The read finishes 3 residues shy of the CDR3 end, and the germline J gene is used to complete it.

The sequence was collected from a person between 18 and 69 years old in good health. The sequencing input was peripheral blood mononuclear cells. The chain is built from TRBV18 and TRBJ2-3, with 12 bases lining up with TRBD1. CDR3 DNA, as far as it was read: TGTGCCAGCTCGCAGGGGGGACAGGGGGCACATCAGCCG. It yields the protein CASSQGGQGAHQP. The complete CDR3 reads CASSQGGQGAHQPQYF.